These T cell receptor beta chains were read from a single sample in a study of T cell repertoires in cytomegalovirus infection. TCRdb re-derived calls from the reads in MiXCR, one entry per CDR3 protein. The sample records some 250,000 distinct CDR3 sequences, 9.1% being singletons. Input material: PBMCs. These receptors originate from a human donor in good health (CMV status not recorded). Some clones in this sample may be carry-over from other donors' samples. The CDR3 runs from the conserved cysteine through the conserved F or W. A D gene is named only where the DNA matches it firmly. Where a row states a size, it is once, few, many or the class of an expanded clone; other rows omit it.

many	TRBV19	TRBJ1-1	.	TGTGCCAGTAGTATAACCGGGGAAGTTGTGAACACTGAAGCTTTCTTT	CASSITGEVVNTEAFF
many	TRBV7-2	TRBJ2-7	.	TGTGCCAGCAGCTATCAGGGGGGCACCTACGAGCAGTACTTC	CASSYQGGTYEQYF
.	TRBV7-9	TRBJ1-2	.	TGTGCCAGCAGCTTAGCGCTTGGGGCTAACTATGGCTACACCTTC	CASSLALGANYGYTF
many	TRBV7-2	TRBJ2-1	.	TGTGCCAGCAGCTGGGGGGATGTCAATGAGCAGTTCTTC	CASSWGDVNEQFF
.	TRBV2	TRBJ2-7	TRBD2	TGTGCCAGCAGGGGACTACAATACGAGCAGTACTTC	CASRGLQYEQYF
many	TRBV7-2	TRBJ1-5	TRBD1	TGTGCCAGCAGCTTAGTGGGACAGGGCGATCAGCCCCAGCATTTT	CASSLVGQGDQPQHF
many	TRBV7-2	TRBJ2-7	.	TGTGCCAGCAGCCCCAAGTCGCTAAGTTCCTACGAGCAGTACTTC	CASSPKSLSSYEQYF
.	TRBV7-2	TRBJ2-5	.	TGTGCCAGCAGCTTAGGAGGGGCCCAGGGGACCCAGTACTTC	CASSLGGAQGTQYF
few	TRBV6-6	TRBJ1-1	TRBD1	TGTGCCAGCAGTTACTCAGACAGGGGCACTGAAGCTTTCTTT	CASSYSDRGTEAFF
once	TRBV7-2	TRBJ2-7	.	TGTGCCAGCAGACCCAGGACAGCTACCTACGAGCAGTACTTC	CASRPRTATYEQYF
many	TRBV14	TRBJ1-6	.	TGTGCCAGCAGCCGATTAACAAGCAATAATTCACCCCTCCACTTT	CASSRLTSNNSPLHF
many	TRBV7-9	TRBJ1-5	.	TGTGCCAGCAGCCCCATCGGACAGTCCGGGCAGCCCCAGCATTTT	CASSPIGQSGQPQHF
many	TRBV7-2	TRBJ2-4	TRBD1	TGTGCCAGCAGCTTCCCCGACAGGGGGCTAGCCAAAAACATTCAGTACTTC	CASSFPDRGLAKNIQYF
many	TRBV7-2	TRBJ1-1	.	TGTGCCAGCAGCTTAGAAGCTTTCTTT	CASSLEAFF
many	TRBV20-1	TRBJ1-4	TRBD1	TGCAGTGCTAGGACAGGGGGTAATGAAAAACTGTTTTTT	CSARTGGNEKLFF
.	TRBV11-3	TRBJ2-7	TRBD1	TGTGCCAGCAACCAGGGGGCCGGAGAGCAGTACTTC	CASNQGAGEQYF
few	TRBV20-1	TRBJ1-5	.	TGCAGTGCTAGCTTTTTCGGGGAGGATCAGCCCCAGCATTTT	CSASFFGEDQPQHF